Listed below are T cell receptor beta chains from one sample, sequenced in a study of PD-1 blockade in classical Hodgkin lymphoma. Generated by immunoSEQ multiplex PCR, the TCRdb table keeps only in-frame clones and is missing some. This sample has about 47,000 clones, with roughly 88% found just once. What was sequenced was peripheral blood mononuclear cells (PBMCs). These receptors were collected from a human donor with classical Hodgkin lymphoma. Each CDR3 is given without its conserved first and last residue. The order of the fields is D gene, J gene, V gene, CDR3 protein. D genes are given only for firm matches.

TRBD1	TRBJ2-7	TRBV29-1	SVSTGGYEQY
NA	TRBJ1-2	TRBV5-1	ASSPNQGINYGYT
NA	TRBJ2-5	TRBV28	ASSLAGYQETQY
NA	TRBJ2-1	TRBV6-5	ASRGQLHNEQF
NA	TRBJ2-1	TRBV27	ASSFYRDLNEQF
TRBD2	TRBJ2-1	TRBV5-4	ASSPDSGNSNEQF
NA	TRBJ1-3	TRBV6-5	ASSYSGGTGNTIY
NA	TRBJ2-3	TRBV2	ASRDPRLGGTDTQY
NA	TRBJ1-1	TRBV6-1	ASSEFRGGIEAF
TRBD2	TRBJ2-2	TRBV2	ATQKRESYTGELF
NA	TRBJ1-1	TRBV7-6	ASSFAKNTEAF